This T cell receptor beta chain stems from a study of STAT5B mutations in CD4+ large granular lymphocyte leukemia (dated by TCRdb to about 2022). Study-wide context: Among healthy controls, the CDR3 'QG' motif was associated with a particular HLA allele. The study compared the TCRbeta repertoires of patients with CD4+ T-cell large granular lymphocyte leukemia against the TCRbeta repertoires of healthy blood donors. The purity of purified fractions was confirmed by flow cytometry on FACSCanto II or FACSVerse to exceed 95% among lymphocytes.

Findings and caveats that apply to the study as a whole: The main leukemic clonotypes were found to be private to each patient, although 25% of the main leukemic clonotypes were detected at low frequency in the non-leukemic repertoires of other patients. Data were not HLA-matched; higher clonality in CD4+ versus CD8+ T-LGLL could reflect the relatively small sample size. Enrichment of TRBV06-family usage was observed among the top patient clones (8/27) relative to healthy controls (2/35). CD4-sorted patient repertoires appeared more clonal than healthy CD4+ repertoires, and this difference persisted after removing the putative leukemic clones.

The healthy controls were around 40 blood donors, and the buffy coats of these donors were supplied by the Finnish Red Cross blood service. All TCR-sequenced material derived from peripheral blood: patient blood samples and healthy donor buffy coats. Ficoll-Hypaque gradient centrifugation was used to isolate peripheral blood mononuclear cells. For the healthy controls, CD4+ cells were obtained from buffy coats by magnetic purification. Genomic DNA was extracted using the Gentra Puregene Cell and Tissue kit, and a Qubit 2.0 fluorometer was used to quantify it. V is pared back by 1 base and J by 4 bases, with 7 bases lying between the germline termini. According to the germline V gene, CDR1 reads SGHTA and CDR2 reads FQGNSA. The CDR3 measures 13 amino acids from cysteine to phenylalanine. Just CDR3 DNA is preserved here, 39 bases in frame from base 1. The immunoSEQ assay at survey resolution was applied to genomic DNA for sequencing of TCRbeta rearrangements. The study's processing was this. In the TCR sequencing data, the lowest productive clonotype frequency that could be detected was 2.59 x 10-5. Only productive TCRbeta rearrangements, meaning sequences that were complete and in-frame, were kept for the analyses. Sample clonality was computed as Simpson clonality in the immunoSEQ Analyzer version 3.0. Clones were binned by frequency as very rare, small, medium, large (1-20%) or hyperexpanded (>20%). Generation probabilities were estimated with OLGA 1.2.3, V-gene circos plots were made with VDJtools, specificities were searched in VDJdb, and CDR3 motifs were identified with GLIPH. The clones in this table, taken by TCRdb from immuneACCESS, are in-frame only. Not every clone is retained; where verified, under half of the shortfall comes from an unresolved V gene, and the cause of the rest is unknown. That table is the source of V, J and clone size, and D and trimming were worked out from the DNA. Across this sample there are tens of thousands of clones, with more than 65% seen only once. The biggest ten clones account for 2.1% of the sample.

As to this clone: It has no known antigen specificity. Base quality data are lacking; no much larger clone is found one base away.

The specimen sequenced was CD4+ T cells from blood buffy coats. The chain is assembled from TRBV7-2 and TRBJ1-2; the D gene is perhaps TRBD1, on 5 matching bases. The TCR comes from a human donor in good health. The DNA reads as follows: TGTGCCAGCAGCTTAGGACAGACCTATGGCTACACCTTC. It encodes CASSLGQTYGYTF.